The 5 T cell receptor beta chains below were found in one sample sequenced in a study of PD-1 blockade in classical Hodgkin lymphoma (dated by TCRdb to 2018 to 2021). Receptor amplification or capture employed the immunoSEQ multiplex PCR assay. TCRdb stores this immuneACCESS table with in-frame sequences only. Part of the clones is absent; in the studies checked, under half of the shortfall reflects unresolved V genes, and no reason is known for the rest. The sample yields tens of thousands of clones; 85% to 90% were counted once. The ten largest clones take up about 11% of the sample. Per the publication, the time point label means: cycle 2 day 1 (C2D1) of nivolumab. Relapse after autologous stem cell transplantation had occurred in all trial patients, and cohorts A, B and C were distinguished by prior brentuximab vedotin exposure. The starting material was peripheral blood mononuclear cells (PBMCs), obtained before the second cycle of nivolumab. These receptor sequences come from a human donor with classical Hodgkin lymphoma.

The gene calls are TRBV11-2 and TRBJ2-3; 10 bases align to TRBD2. The CDR3 runs to 16 residues. The germline V gene encodes CDR1 SGHAT and CDR2 FQNNGV. With V trimmed by 2 bases and J by 5 bases, 7 bases remained unmatched. CDR3 amino acids: CASSLLSGGAGDTQYF. In nucleotides, the CDR3 is TGTGCCAGCAGCTTACTAAGCGGGGGGGCCGGAGATACGCAGTATTTT.

This chain connects TRBV30 to TRBJ2-7; TRBD1 is a possible D gene (6 bases). This CDR3 comprises 12 residues. V shed 1 base and J shed 5 bases, with 9 bases lying between them. The germline V gene encodes CDR1 GTSNPN and CDR2 SVGIG (reference sequence). CDR3 sequence reads: CAWSDRDHEQYF. The CDR3 DNA reads as TGTGCCTGGAGTGACAGGGACCACGAGCAGTACTTC.

The chain combines TRBV19 with TRBJ1-2, with no clear D. Trimming removed 7 bases at V and 2 bases at J, with 11 bases between. This CDR3 has 13 amino acids. CDR1 LNHDA and CDR2 SQIVND come from the germline V gene (reference sequence). In DNA, the CDR3 is TGTGCCAGTACAGAAGACTTAAACTATGGCTACACCTTC. This gives the protein CASTEDLNYGYTF.

The chain couples TRBV7-9 to TRBJ1-1; D unclear. The V end was cut by 6 bases, the J end by 8 bases, with 10 bases between. There are 11 residues in the CDR3. The germline CDR1 and CDR2 sequences are SEHNR and FQNEAQ (reference sequence). The CDR3 is CASSPVHEAFF. Written as DNA, the CDR3 is TGTGCCAGCAGTCCGGTCCACGAAGCTTTCTTT.

V is TRBV4-1 and J is TRBJ2-7; D gene uncertain. Germline values: CDR1 MGHRA, CDR2 YSYEKL. The CDR3 runs 17 residues. Trimming pared 4 bases from V and 0 bases from J, leaving 19 bases between. The CDR3 DNA reads TGCGCCAGCAGCCCCAGTCTATTCGCAGGAACCTCCTACGAGCAGTACTTC. Protein product: CASSPSLFAGTSYEQYF.